This T cell receptor beta chain was sequenced in a study of OX40 agonist ivuxolimab in advanced cancers. Overall study findings and caveats: In the 0.1 to 3.0 mg/kg range, CD4+ and CD8+ blood T cells had expanded clonally by week 6.

As to this clone: Its antigen is not known.

No patient had autoimmune disease or received systemic immunosuppression. Measured with immunoSEQ multiplex PCR; TCRdb has only the in-frame clones, and not every one. The sample holds around 51,000 clones; 80% to 85% are singletons and the top ten take roughly 3%. The sequence derives from an adult with an advanced solid tumor such as melanoma, head and neck, liver or kidney cancer. Sequenced here: CD4+ or CD8+ T cells sorted from blood, sampled in a trial of the OX40 agonist ivuxolimab.

The CDR3 here is CASSRRLAGDTQYF. The DNA for the CDR3 is TGTGCCAGCAGCCGCCGACTAGCGGGGGATACGCAGTATTTT. The J gene is TRBJ2-3, the V gene TRBV7-6; 11 bases fit TRBD2. Germline V gene sequence: CDR1 SGHVS, CDR2 FNYEAQ. The length of the CDR3 is 14 residues. The V gene end was trimmed by 5 bases and the J gene end by 6 bases; junction bases not matched to a gene: 4.